The 8 T cell receptor beta chains below all came from one sample that was sequenced in a study of shared clonotypes between healthy human individuals. Sequencing was performed with immunoSEQ multiplex PCR; in TCRdb, only in-frame clones are kept and a portion is missing. The sample holds fewer than 2.5 million clones, approximately 93% seen once. What was sequenced was naive CD4+ T cells from PBMCs. The subset here: CD45RA+ positively selected. The receptors come from a man aged 18 to 29 in good health. Some clones in this sample may be carry-over from other donors' samples.

The genes are TRBV6-5 and TRBJ2-7, with 7 nucleotides matching TRBD1. Germline lookup yields CDR1 MNHEY and CDR2 SVGAGI. The ends lost 2 bases at V and 4 bases at J; junction bases unmatched: 5. This CDR3 is built from 14 residues. The CDR3 protein is CASSYDRAYYEQYF. CDR3 nucleotide sequence: TGTGCCAGCAGTTACGACAGGGCTTATTACGAGCAGTACTTC.

The V call is TRBV10-2, the J call TRBJ1-1; perhaps TRBD1 as D (6 bases). Germline V gene data show CDR1 as WSHSY and CDR2 as SAAADI. Between the trimmed V and J ends, which lost 6 bases and 9 bases, there was a span of 17 bases. This CDR3 is built from 13 residues. CDR3 DNA sequence: TGCGCCAGCAGATCCAATGGGGGCTCAAAAGCTTTCTTT. Translating it yields CASRSNGGSKAFF.

The chain employs TRBV5-1 and TRBJ1-2; tentative D call: TRBD1 (5 bases). The CDR3 is 15 amino acids. Germline values: CDR1 SGHRS, CDR2 YFSETQ. Trimming stripped 4 bases from V and 7 bases from J, with 20 bases between. CDR3 amino acids: CASSVSGTESVGYTF. CDR3 in DNA: TGCGCCAGCAGCGTATCCGGGACGGAGTCGGTTGGCTACACCTTC. The full variable domain, rest sourced from reference TRBV5-1 and TRBJ1-2, is KAGVTQTPRYLIKTRGQQVTLSCSPISGHRSVSWYQQTPGQGLQFLFEYFSETQRNKGNFPGRFSGRQFSNSRSEMNVSTLELGDSALYLCASSVSGTESVGYTFGSGTRLTVV.

The chain couples TRBV5-1 to TRBJ1-1; TRBD1 agrees at 7 bases. The CDR3 spans 15 residues. Germline lookup yields CDR1 SGHRS and CDR2 YFSETQ. Trimming cost V 4 bases and J 7 bases; bases outside gene matches: 13. The CDR3 loop reads CASSASGTALDEAFF. CDR3 nucleotides: TGCGCCAGCAGCGCGTCCGGGACAGCCTTAGATGAAGCTTTCTTT.

The chain couples TRBV29-1 to TRBJ1-1; D unresolved. The CDR3 has 15 amino acids. CDR1 and CDR2 (germline): SQVTM, ANQGSEA. V was shortened by 5 bases and J by 1 base, with 17 bases between the two germline ends. The DNA for the CDR3 is TGCAGCGTTAGCGGCGAATCTCGGGGGAACACTGAAGCTTTCTTT. Its protein product is CSVSGESRGNTEAFF.

This chain joins TRBV18 and TRBJ2-7; 10 bases agree with TRBD2. The germline V gene encodes CDR1 KGHSH and CDR2 LQKENI. Trimming at V came to 3 bases and at J to 5 bases, leaving 4 bases not matched to a gene. This CDR3 region has 14 residues. The CDR3 reads CASSPLLAGDEQYF. CDR3 DNA sequence: TGTGCCAGCTCACCTCTCCTAGCGGGAGACGAGCAGTACTTC. The full variable domain, completed using reference TRBV18 and TRBJ2-7, is NAGVMQNPRHLVRRRGQEARLRCSPMKGHSHVYWYRQLPEEGLKFMVYLQKENIIDESGMPKERFSAEFPKEGPSILRIQQVVRGDSAAYFCASSPLLAGDEQYFGPGTRLTVT.

The chain couples TRBV30 to TRBJ1-1, with a tentative D call TRBD1 (5 bases). CDR1 and CDR2 (germline): GTSNPN, SVGIG (reference sequence). V was pared by 2 bases and J by 1 base, with 14 bases between. The CDR3 contains 15 residues. This CDR3 reads CAWSIQGRQNTEAFF. Here the CDR3 DNA reads TGTGCCTGGAGTATCCAGGGCCGGCAGAACACTGAAGCTTTCTTT.

The rearrangement uses TRBV5-4 and TRBJ2-3; the match to TRBD2 covers 12 bases. The V and J ends lost 2 bases and 0 bases, in that order; junction bases with no gene match: 7. The CDR3 contains 18 residues. The germline gives CDR1 SGHNT, CDR2 YYREEE (reference sequence). The CDR3 DNA reads TGTGCCAGCAGCTTCGCTAGCGGGGGGGGGATTAGCACAGATACGCAGTATTTT. Translation gives CASSFASGGGISTDTQYF.